This T cell receptor (beta chain) was observed in a study of regulatory dendritic cells for organ transplantation (dated by TCRdb to about 2017). Notes on the research overall: Monocytes were cultured with vitamin D3 on days 0 and 4 and with IL-10 on day 4 to generate regulatory dendritic cells. On day 6, LPS was added to the DC cultures to test how the DCs responded to a strong maturation-inducing agent. Sorted naive and memory CD4+ and CD8+ T cells had their TCRbeta repertoires sequenced both before and after allostimulation with either regulatory or mature dendritic cells.

Relative to germline, V is 7 bases shorter and J is 5 bases shorter, with 20 bases between their ends. CDR1 is given as SQVTM and CDR2 as ANQGSEA, both from the germline V gene. CDR3 length: 14 amino acids, cysteine to phenylalanine. The CDR3 DNA has 42 bases and is translated from base 1. The paper's findings and limits, for the study overall: The authors pointed out considerable heterogeneity between individuals in the alloreactive memory CD8+ T cell pool, and only a couple of subjects were sequenced. Among the resting subsets, the most alloreactive TCR clonotypes were found in memory CD8+ T cells. Highly diverse repertoires were observed in naive CD4+ and CD8+ T cells, whereas lower diversity was observed in memory cells, and the most oligoclonal repertoires were found in memory CD8+ cells. Expansion of memory CD8+ clones was induced by allostimulation in both subjects, but more limited expansion appeared to be induced by regulatory dendritic cells than by mature dendritic cells.

Details on this clone: Its antigen is unknown. No clone much larger than this one lies a single base away; base qualities are absent.

A multiplexed two-step PCR with Vbeta-specific forward primers and Jbeta-specific reverse primers was used to amplify the TCRbeta CDR3 regions. Through the immunoSEQ service, the TCRbeta libraries were run on an Illumina instrument for sequencing. Per the original workflow: V, D and J genes were assigned using IMGT annotation, and counts were corrected for multiplex PCR bias using synthetic CDR3 analogues. In the immunoSEQ Analyzer, repertoire clonality was calculated as one minus normalized Shannon entropy. Whether a clone counted as expanded was decided by Fisher's exact test with Benjamini-Hochberg false discovery rate control and a two-tailed cutoff of P<0.01. TCRdb took this table from immuneACCESS and kept in-frame rearrangements with V and J called. Such tables lack part of the clones; where checked against another copy, unresolved V genes explain under half of the gap, and the rest is unexplained. The V and J calls and the clone size are those of that table, but D and trimming were determined from the DNA. The sample table holds roughly 12,000 clones, of which 75% to 80% were seen once. Clones ranked in the top ten supply approximately 0.98% of the sample.

Sorted T cell subsets were CFSE-labeled and co-cultured for roughly 5 days with allogeneic regulatory or mature dendritic cells at a 1:10 DC:T ratio. FACS was used to sort CD4+ or CD8+ cells into naive T cells, defined as CD45RA+, and memory T cells, defined as CD45RO+. A couple of healthy control subjects provided the T cells used for TCR sequencing. Genomic DNA was extracted with the Qiagen DNeasy Blood & Tissue Kit. The rearranged chain carries TRBV29-1 and TRBJ1-2; a tentative D call is TRBD1 (6 bases match). Sequencing was done on a sample of naive CD8+ T cells from blood cultured with regulatory dendritic cells. This specimen's cell subset or site label, interpreted: CD45RA+ naive T cells. This sequence was found in a human donor in good health. CDR3 protein: CSALRGGAQYGYTF. The DNA reads TGCAGCGCCCTAAGAGGGGGGGCGCAATATGGCTACACCTTC.